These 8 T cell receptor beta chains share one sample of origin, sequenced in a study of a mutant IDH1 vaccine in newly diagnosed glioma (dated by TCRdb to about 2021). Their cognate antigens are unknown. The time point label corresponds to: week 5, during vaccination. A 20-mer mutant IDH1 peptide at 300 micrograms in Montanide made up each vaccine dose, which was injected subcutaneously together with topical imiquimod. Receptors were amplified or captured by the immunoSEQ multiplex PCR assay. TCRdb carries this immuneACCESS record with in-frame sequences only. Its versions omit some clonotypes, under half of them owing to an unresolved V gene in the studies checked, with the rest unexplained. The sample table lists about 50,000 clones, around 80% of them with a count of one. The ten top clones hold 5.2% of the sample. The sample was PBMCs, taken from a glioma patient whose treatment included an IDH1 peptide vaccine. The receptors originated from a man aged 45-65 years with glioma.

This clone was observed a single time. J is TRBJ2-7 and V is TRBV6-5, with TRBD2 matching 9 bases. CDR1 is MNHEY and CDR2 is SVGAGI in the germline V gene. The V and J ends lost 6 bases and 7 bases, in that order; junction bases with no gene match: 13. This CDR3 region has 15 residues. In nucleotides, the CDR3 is TGTGCCAGCAGACCGCCCTTAGCGGGGGAGGGTGAGCAGTACTTC. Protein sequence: CASRPPLAGEGEQYF.

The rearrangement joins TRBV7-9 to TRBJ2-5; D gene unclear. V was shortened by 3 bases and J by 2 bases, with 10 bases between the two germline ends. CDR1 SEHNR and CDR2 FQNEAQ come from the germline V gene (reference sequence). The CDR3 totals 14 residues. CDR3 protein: CASSLSQSQETQYF. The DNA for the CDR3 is TGTGCCAGCAGCTTGTCACAGTCGCAAGAGACCCAGTACTTC.

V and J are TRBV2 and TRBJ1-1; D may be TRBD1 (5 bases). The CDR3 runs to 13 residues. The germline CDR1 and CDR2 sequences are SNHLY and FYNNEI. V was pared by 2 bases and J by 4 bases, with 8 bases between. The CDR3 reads CASSESGFTEAFF. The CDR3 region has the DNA TGTGCCAGCAGTGAATCAGGGTTCACTGAAGCTTTCTTT.

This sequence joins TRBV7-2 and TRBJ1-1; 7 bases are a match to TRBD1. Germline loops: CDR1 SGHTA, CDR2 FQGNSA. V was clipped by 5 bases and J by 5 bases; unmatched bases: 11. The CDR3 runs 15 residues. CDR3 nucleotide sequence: TGTGCCAGCAGCCCCCTCGAGGGGGCAAAGACTGAAGCTTTCTTT. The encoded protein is CASSPLEGAKTEAFF.

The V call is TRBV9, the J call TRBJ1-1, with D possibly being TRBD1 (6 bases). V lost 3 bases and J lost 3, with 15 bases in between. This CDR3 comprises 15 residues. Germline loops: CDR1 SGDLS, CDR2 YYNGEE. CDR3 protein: CASSERGGPDTEAFF. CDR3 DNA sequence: TGTGCCAGCAGCGAGAGAGGGGGGCCGGACACTGAAGCTTTCTTT.

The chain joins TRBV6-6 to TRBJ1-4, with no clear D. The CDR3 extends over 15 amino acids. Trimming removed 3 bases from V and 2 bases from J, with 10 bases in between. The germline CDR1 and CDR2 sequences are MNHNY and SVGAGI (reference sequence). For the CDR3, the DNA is TGTGCCAGCAGTTATGCCCAACTCACTAATGAAAAACTGTTTTTT. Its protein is CASSYAQLTNEKLFF.

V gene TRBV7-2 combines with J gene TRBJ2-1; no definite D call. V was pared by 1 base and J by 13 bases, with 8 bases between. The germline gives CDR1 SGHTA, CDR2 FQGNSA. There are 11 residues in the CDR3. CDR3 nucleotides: TGTGCCAGCAGCTTAGAGATCGCTCAGTTCTTC. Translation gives CASSLEIAQFF.

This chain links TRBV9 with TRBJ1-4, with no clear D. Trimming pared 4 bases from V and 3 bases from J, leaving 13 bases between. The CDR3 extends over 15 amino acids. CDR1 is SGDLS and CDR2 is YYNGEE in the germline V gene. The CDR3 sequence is CASSPSLPPNEKLFF. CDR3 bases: TGTGCCAGCAGCCCAAGCCTACCCCCTAATGAAAAACTGTTTTTT.